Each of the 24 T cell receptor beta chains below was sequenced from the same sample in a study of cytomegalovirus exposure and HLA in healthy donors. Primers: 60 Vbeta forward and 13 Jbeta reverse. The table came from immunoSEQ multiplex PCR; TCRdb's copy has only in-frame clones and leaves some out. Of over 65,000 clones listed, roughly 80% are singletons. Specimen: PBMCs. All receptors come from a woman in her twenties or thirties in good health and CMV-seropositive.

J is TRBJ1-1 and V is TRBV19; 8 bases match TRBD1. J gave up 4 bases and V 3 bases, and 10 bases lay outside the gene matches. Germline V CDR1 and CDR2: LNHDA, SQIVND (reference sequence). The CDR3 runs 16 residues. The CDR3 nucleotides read TGTGCCAGTAGTATCCTTCTTCCAGGGGGCTTCACTGAAGCTTTCTTT. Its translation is CASSILLPGGFTEAFF.

The CDR3 loop reads CASKTGGKTDTQYF. The CDR3, as DNA: TGTGCCAGTAAGACAGGGGGCAAGACAGATACGCAGTATTTT. This chain joins TRBV19 and TRBJ2-3; 10 nucleotides match TRBD1. The germline V gene has CDR1 LNHDA and CDR2 SQIVND (reference sequence). V shed 7 bases, J shed 3 bases, and the junction held 4 bases outside the gene matches. The CDR3 has 14 amino acids.

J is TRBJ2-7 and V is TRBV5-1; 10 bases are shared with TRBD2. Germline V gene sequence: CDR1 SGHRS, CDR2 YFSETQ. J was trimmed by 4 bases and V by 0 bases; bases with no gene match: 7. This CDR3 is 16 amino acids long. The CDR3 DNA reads TGCGCCAGCAGCTTGGGTCGGGCTAGCGGGAGTTACGAGCAGTACTTC. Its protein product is CASSLGRASGSYEQYF.

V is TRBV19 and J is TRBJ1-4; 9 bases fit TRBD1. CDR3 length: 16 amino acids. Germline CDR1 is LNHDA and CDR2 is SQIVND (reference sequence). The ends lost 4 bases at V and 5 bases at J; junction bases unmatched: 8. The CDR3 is CASSTPRTGENEKLFF. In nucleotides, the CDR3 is TGTGCCAGTAGTACCCCTCGGACAGGGGAAAATGAAAAACTGTTTTTT.

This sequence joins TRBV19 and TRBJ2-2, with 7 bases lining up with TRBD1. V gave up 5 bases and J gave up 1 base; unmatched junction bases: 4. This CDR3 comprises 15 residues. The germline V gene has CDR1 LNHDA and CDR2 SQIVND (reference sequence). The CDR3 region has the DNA TGTGCCAGTAGTTCGGACAGGTGGAACACCGGGGAGCTGTTTTTT. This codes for CASSSDRWNTGELFF.

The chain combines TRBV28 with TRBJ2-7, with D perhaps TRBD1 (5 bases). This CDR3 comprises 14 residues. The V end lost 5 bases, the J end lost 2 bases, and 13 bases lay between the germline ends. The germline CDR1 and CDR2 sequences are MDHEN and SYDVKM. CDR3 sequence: CASSPQTVTYEQYF. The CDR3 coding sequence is TGTGCCAGCAGTCCCCAGACAGTAACCTACGAGCAGTACTTC.

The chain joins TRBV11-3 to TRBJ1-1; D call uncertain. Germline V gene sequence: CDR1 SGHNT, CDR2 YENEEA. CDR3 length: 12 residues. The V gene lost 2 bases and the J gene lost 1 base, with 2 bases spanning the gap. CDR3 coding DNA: TGTGCCAGCAGCTTACAGAACACTGAAGCTTTCTTT. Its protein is CASSLQNTEAFF.

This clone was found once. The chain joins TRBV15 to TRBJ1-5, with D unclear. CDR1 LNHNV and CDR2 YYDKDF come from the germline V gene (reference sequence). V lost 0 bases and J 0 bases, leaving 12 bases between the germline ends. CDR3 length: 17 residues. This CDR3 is CATSRDGRGLSNQPQHF. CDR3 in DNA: TGTGCCACCAGCAGAGATGGAAGAGGGCTTAGCAATCAGCCCCAGCATTTT. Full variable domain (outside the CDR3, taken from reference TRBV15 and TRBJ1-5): DAMVIQNPRYQVTQFGKPVTLSCSQTLNHNVMYWYQQKSSQAPKLLFHYYDKDFNNEADTPDNFQSRRPNTSFCFLDIRSPGLGDTAMYLCATSRDGRGLSNQPQHFGDGTRLSIL.

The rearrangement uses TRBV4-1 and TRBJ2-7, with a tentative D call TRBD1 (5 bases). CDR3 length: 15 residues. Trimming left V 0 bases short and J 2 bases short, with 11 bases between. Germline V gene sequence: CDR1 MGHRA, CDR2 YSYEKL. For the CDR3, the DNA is TGCGCCAGCAGCCAAGATCAGGACATGGCCTACGAGCAGTACTTC. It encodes CASSQDQDMAYEQYF.

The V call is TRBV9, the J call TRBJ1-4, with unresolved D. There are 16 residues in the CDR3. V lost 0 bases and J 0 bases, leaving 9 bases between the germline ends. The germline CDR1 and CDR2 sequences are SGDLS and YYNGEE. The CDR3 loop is CASSVAEGSTNEKLFF. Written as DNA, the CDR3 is TGTGCCAGCAGCGTAGCGGAGGGATCAACTAATGAAAAACTGTTTTTT. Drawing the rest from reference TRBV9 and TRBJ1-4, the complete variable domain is DSGVTQTPKHLITATGQRVTLRCSPRSGDLSVYWYQQSLDQGLQFLIQYYNGEERAKGNILERFSAQQFPDLHSELNLSSLELGDSALYFCASSVAEGSTNEKLFFGSGTQLSVL.

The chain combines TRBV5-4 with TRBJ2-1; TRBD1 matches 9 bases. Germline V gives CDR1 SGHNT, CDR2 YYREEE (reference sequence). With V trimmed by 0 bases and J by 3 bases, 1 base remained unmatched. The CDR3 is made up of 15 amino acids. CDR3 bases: TGTGCCAGCAGCTTGGGACAGGGGGTCTACAATGAGCAGTTCTTC. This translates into CASSLGQGVYNEQFF.

CDR3 amino acids: CASSLFKGWGWVGGYNEQFF. In DNA, the CDR3 is TGTGCCAGCAGTTTATTTAAAGGGTGGGGATGGGTTGGGGGGTACAATGAGCAGTTCTTC. The chain has TRBV27 and TRBJ2-1, with a possible D match to TRBD2 (6 bases). The V gene lost 1 base and the J gene lost 4 bases, with 26 bases spanning the gap. The CDR3 totals 20 residues. The germline V gene encodes CDR1 MNHEY and CDR2 SMNVEV (reference sequence).

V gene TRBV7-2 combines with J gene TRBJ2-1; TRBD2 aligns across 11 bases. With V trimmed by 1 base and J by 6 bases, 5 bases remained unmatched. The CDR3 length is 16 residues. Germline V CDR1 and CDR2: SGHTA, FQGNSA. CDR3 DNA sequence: TGTGCCAGCAGCTTAGGCTTAGCGGGAGGGTCCAATGAGCAGTTCTTC. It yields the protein CASSLGLAGGSNEQFF. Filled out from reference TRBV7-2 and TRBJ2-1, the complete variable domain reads GAGVSQSPSNKVTEKGKDVELRCDPISGHTALYWYRQSLGQGLEFLIYFQGNSAPDKSGLPSDRFSAERTGGSVSTLTIQRTQQEDSAVYLCASSLGLAGGSNEQFFGPGTRLTVL.

CDR3 protein: CAIKLGQGSQETQYF. CDR3 sequence (DNA): TGTGCCATCAAATTGGGACAGGGGAGCCAAGAGACCCAGTACTTC. The rearrangement uses TRBV10-3 and TRBJ2-5, with 10 bases fitting TRBD1. The V segment lost 7 bases and the J segment 1 base; nucleotides outside the gene matches: 6. CDR1 ENHRY and CDR2 SYGVKD come from the germline V gene. The CDR3 length is 15 residues.

The CDR3: CASSYPQDNEKLFF. CDR3 DNA sequence: TGTGCCAGCAGTTACCCGCAGGATAATGAAAAACTGTTTTTT. The chain employs TRBV6-6 and TRBJ1-4; D ambiguous. The CDR3 is 14 residues long. The germline V gene encodes CDR1 MNHNY and CDR2 SVGAGI (reference sequence). The V end was cut by 2 bases, the J end by 4 bases, with 8 bases between.

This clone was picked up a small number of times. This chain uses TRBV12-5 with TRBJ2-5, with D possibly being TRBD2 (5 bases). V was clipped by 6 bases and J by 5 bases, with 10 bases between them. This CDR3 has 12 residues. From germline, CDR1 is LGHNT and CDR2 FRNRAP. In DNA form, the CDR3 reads TGTGCTAGTGGCGTCGGCGGGGAGACCCAGTACTTC. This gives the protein CASGVGGETQYF.

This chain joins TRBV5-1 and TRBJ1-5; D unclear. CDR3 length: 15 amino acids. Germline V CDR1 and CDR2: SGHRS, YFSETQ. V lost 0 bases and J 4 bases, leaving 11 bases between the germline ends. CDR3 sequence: CASSLGGTGNQPQHF. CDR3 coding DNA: TGCGCCAGCAGCTTGGGTGGCACGGGGAATCAGCCCCAGCATTTT.

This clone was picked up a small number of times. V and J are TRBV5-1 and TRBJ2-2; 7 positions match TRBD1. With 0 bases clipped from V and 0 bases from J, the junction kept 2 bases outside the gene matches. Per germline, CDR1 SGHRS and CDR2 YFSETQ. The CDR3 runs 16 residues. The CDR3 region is CASSLVRGSNTGELFF. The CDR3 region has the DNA TGCGCCAGCAGCTTGGTCAGGGGGTCGAACACCGGGGAGCTGTTTTTT. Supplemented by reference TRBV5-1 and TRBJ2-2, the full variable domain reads KAGVTQTPRYLIKTRGQQVTLSCSPISGHRSVSWYQQTPGQGLQFLFEYFSETQRNKGNFPGRFSGRQFSNSRSEMNVSTLELGDSALYLCASSLVRGSNTGELFFGEGSRLTVL.

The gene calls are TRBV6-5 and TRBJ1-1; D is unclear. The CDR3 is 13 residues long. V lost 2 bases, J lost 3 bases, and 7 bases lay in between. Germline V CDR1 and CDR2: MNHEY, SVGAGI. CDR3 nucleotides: TGTGCCAGCAGTTACGGGCGGGACACTGAAGCTTTCTTT. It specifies CASSYGRDTEAFF.

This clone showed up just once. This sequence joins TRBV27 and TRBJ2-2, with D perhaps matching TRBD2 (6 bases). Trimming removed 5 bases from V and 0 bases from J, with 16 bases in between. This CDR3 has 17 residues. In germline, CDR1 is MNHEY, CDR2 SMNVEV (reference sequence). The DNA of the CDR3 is TGTGCCAGCAGTCGCCGTGCCGGGACTGCGAACACCGGGGAGCTGTTTTTT. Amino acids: CASSRRAGTANTGELFF.

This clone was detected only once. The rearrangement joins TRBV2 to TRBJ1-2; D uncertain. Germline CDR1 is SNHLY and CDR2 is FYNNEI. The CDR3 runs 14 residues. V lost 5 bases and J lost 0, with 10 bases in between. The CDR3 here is CASSLAGANYGYTF. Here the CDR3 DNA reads TGTGCCAGCAGTTTAGCGGGCGCTAACTATGGCTACACCTTC.

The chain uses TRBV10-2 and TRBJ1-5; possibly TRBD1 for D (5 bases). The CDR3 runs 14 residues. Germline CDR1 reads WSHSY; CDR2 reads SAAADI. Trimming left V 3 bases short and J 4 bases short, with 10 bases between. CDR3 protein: CASSDGGWNQPQHF. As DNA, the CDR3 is TGCGCCAGCAGTGACGGGGGGTGGAATCAGCCCCAGCATTTT.

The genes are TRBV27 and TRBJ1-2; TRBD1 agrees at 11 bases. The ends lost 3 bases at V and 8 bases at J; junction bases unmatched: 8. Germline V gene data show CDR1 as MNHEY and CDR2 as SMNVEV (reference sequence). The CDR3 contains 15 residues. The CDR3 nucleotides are TGTGCCAGCAGTTTGGGCGGGACAGGGGGTTCGGGCTACACCTTC. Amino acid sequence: CASSLGGTGGSGYTF.

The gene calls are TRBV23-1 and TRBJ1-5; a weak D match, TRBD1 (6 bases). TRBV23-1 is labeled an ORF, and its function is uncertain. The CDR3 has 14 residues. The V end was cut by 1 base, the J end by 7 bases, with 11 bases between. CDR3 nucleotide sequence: TGCGCCAGCAGTCAATACAGGGTTTGCCAGCCCCAGCATTTT. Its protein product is CASSQYRVCQPQHF.